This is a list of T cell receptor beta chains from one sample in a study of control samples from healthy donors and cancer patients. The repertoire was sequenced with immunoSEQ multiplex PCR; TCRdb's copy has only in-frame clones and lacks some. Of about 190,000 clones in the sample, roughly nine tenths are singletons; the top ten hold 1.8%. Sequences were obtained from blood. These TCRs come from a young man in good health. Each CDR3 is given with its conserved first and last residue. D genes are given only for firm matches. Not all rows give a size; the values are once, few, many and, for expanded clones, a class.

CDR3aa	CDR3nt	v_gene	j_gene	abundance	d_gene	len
CASSPGRQGAGNTIYF	TGTGCCAGCTCACCGGGAAGGCAGGGGGCTGGAAACACCATATATTTT	TRBV18	TRBJ1-3	once	TRBD1	16
CASSPGLAGGRCTGELFF	TGTGCCAGCAGCCCGGGACTAGCGGGGGGGCGATGCACCGGGGAGCTGTTTTTT	TRBV21-1	TRBJ2-2	-	-	18
CASGTATNTQYF	TGCGCTTCCGGGACAGCTACGAATACGCAGTATTTT	TRBV27	TRBJ2-3	-	TRBD1	12
CASSPLAGGPTETDTQYF	TGTGCCAGCAGTCCCCTAGCGGGGGGCCCTACCGAGACAGATACGCAGTATTTT	TRBV27	TRBJ2-3	few	TRBD2	18
CASTIHSNQPQHF	TGTGCCAGCACCATACATAGCAATCAGCCCCAGCATTTT	TRBV21-1	TRBJ1-5	-	-	13
CASSSVDKFNYGYTF	TGTGCCAGCAGCTCTGTGGACAAGTTTAACTATGGCTACACCTTC	TRBV7-9	TRBJ1-2	-	-	15
CAWSAGGGTDTQYF	TGTGCCTGGAGTGCGGGAGGGGGCACAGATACGCAGTATTTT	TRBV30	TRBJ2-3	-	TRBD2	14
CASRDAGGGNTIYF	TGTGCCAGCAGGGACGCCGGTGGGGGAAACACCATATATTTT	TRBV6-5	TRBJ1-3	-	-	14
CASSLAGASTDTQYF	TGTGCCAGCAGTTTAGCGGGGGCCAGCACAGATACGCAGTATTTT	TRBV28	TRBJ2-3	-	-	15
CASSAQRAGGNIQYF	TGTGCCAGTAGTGCGCAAAGGGCGGGGGGGAACATTCAGTACTTC	TRBV19	TRBJ2-4	-	TRBD2	15
CASSEPAGLATNEKLFF	TGTGCCAGCAGTGAGCCGGCAGGGCTTGCAACTAATGAAAAACTGTTTTTT	TRBV6-1	TRBJ1-4	-	-	17
CASSKREDPSRDEQYF	TGTGCCAGCAGCAAACGGGAGGACCCCTCCCGGGACGAGCAGTACTTC	TRBV11-2	TRBJ2-7	-	TRBD2	16
CASSGSGDPSYNEQFF	TGTGCCAGCAGCGGAAGCGGGGACCCCTCCTACAATGAGCAGTTCTTC	TRBV7-9	TRBJ2-1	once	TRBD2	16
CASRWTSGGDNEQFF	TGTGCCAGCAGATGGACTAGCGGGGGGGACAATGAGCAGTTCTTC	TRBV2	TRBJ2-1	-	TRBD2	15
CASSCVQHPSGNTIYF	TGCGCCAGCAGCTGCGTACAGCACCCCTCTGGAAACACCATATATTTT	TRBV5-1	TRBJ1-3	few	-	16
CASSDWGIGSNQPQHF	TGCGCCAGCAGTGACTGGGGAATCGGGAGCAATCAGCCCCAGCATTTT	TRBV10-2	TRBJ1-5	-	-	16
CATSVVDTQYF	TGTGCCACCAGTGTCGTCGATACGCAGTATTTT	TRBV24-1	TRBJ2-3	-	-	11
CASRSTGKETQYF	TGTGCCAGCAGATCCACAGGGAAAGAGACCCAGTACTTC	TRBV3-1/TRBV3-2	TRBJ2-5	-	-	13
CASSIGGAINQPQHF	TGTGCCAGTAGTATTGGAGGGGCGATAAATCAGCCCCAGCATTTT	TRBV19	TRBJ1-5	-	-	15
CASSTGGPYEQYF	TGTGCCAGTTCGACAGGGGGCCCATACGAGCAGTACTTC	TRBV25-1	TRBJ2-7	once	TRBD1	13
CASSILQGGKLDTQYF	TGTGCCAGCAGCATATTACAGGGGGGGAAGTTAGATACGCAGTATTTT	TRBV7-9	TRBJ2-3	-	-	16
CASGELGRAGEQYF	TGTGCCAGCGGTGAGTTGGGCAGGGCTGGGGAGCAGTACTTC	TRBV27	TRBJ2-7	-	-	14
CASTGGGAEAFF	TGTGCCAGCACCGGCGGGGGGGCTGAAGCTTTCTTT	TRBV14	TRBJ1-1	-	-	12
CASSPRTGGDSGANVLTF	TGTGCCAGCAGCCCCCGGACAGGGGGTGACTCTGGGGCCAACGTCCTGACTTTC	TRBV7-6	TRBJ2-6	-	TRBD1	18
CASSFSGGHQPQHF	TGTGCCAGCAGTTTTTCAGGGGGCCATCAGCCCCAGCATTTT	TRBV28	TRBJ1-5	-	TRBD1	14
CASSPRTGNYYNEQFF	TGTGCCAGCAGCCCTCGAACAGGGAATTACTACAATGAGCAGTTCTTC	TRBV7-9	TRBJ2-1	-	-	16
CASSPRDRGSDEQFF	TGTGCCAGCAGCCCCCGGGACAGGGGTAGCGATGAGCAGTTCTTC	TRBV4-2	TRBJ2-1	-	TRBD1	15
CASSLQLAGGIDEQYF	TGTGCCAGCAGCTTGCAACTAGCGGGGGGAATCGACGAGCAGTACTTC	TRBV5-4	TRBJ2-7	-	TRBD2	16
CASSLRDRGKETQYF	TGCGCCAGCAGCTTGAGGGACAGGGGAAAAGAGACCCAGTACTTC	TRBV5-1	TRBJ2-5	-	TRBD1	15